This T cell receptor (beta chain) was identified in a study of T-cell reconstitution after alpha-beta-depleted transplantation in children. Study-level findings and limits: Surviving thymic progenitors and recipient T cells were the source of high TCRbeta diversity at day 60 in some patients. One year post-transplant, T-cell counts and diversity were largely derived from T cells produced anew. Reportedly, roughly two months post-transplant, alpha-beta T cells arose from several hundred expanded graft clones.

With respect to this clonotype: As yet, its antigen is unknown.

TCRbeta library construction was performed incorporating unique molecular identifiers. Each CDR3 protein gets one entry after TCRdb re-called the PCR reads with MiXCR. Of more than 200,000 distinct CDR3 sequences listed, more than 20% are singletons. The CDR3 is 17 residues long. Trimming took off 3 bases at V and 7 bases at J, with 19 bases between the two ends. In germline, CDR1 is MDHEN, CDR2 SYDVKM. The chain joins TRBV28 to TRBJ1-6, with a weak D call TRBD1 (6 bases). The TCR sequence derives from a female patient under 10 years old who had a stem cell transplant for congenital amegakaryocytic thrombocytopenia, so the T cells may come from the graft donor. The sequencing here drew on PBMCs, mostly from graft donor cells, taken 360 days after TCRalphabeta/CD19-depleted stem cell transplant. The CDR3 sequence is CASSFTPWGRGNSPLHF. In DNA, the CDR3 is TGTGCCAGCAGTTTCACACCGTGGGGAAGGGGGAATTCACCCCTCCACTTT. Together with reference TRBV28 and TRBJ1-6, the CDR3 gives the full variable domain: DVKVTQSSRYLVKRTGEKVFLECVQDMDHENMFWYRQDPGLGLRLIYFSYDVKMKEKGDIPEGYSVSREKKERFSLILESASTNQTSMYLCASSFTPWGRGNSPLHFGNGTRLTVT.